One T cell receptor (beta chain) is described in this entry. Data came from immunoSEQ multiplex PCR; TCRdb stores just in-frame clones and leaves some out. This table has approximately 60,000 clones, approximately 90% appearing once. This sample was included in a study of T cell changes during pregnancy in multiple sclerosis. Per germline, CDR1 SGHNT and CDR2 YYREEE (reference sequence). The CDR3 covers 14 residues. V was pared by 2 bases and J by 1 base, with 9 bases between. The TCR comes from a female donor with multiple sclerosis, enrolled in a pregnancy study. The V gene is TRBV5-4, the J gene TRBJ2-5; TRBD1 is a possible D gene (6 bases). Sequencing used peripheral blood, obtained in the second trimester of pregnancy. CDR3 DNA sequence: TGTGCCAGCAGCTTCGACAGGATCCAAGAGACCCAGTACTTC. Its protein product is CASSFDRIQETQYF.